Presented here are 3 T cell receptor beta chains from one specimen sequenced in a study of beta chain features in type 1 diabetes. Reverse transcription of all isolated RNA meant that expressed TCRB transcripts were sequenced. TCRdb's table, derived via immunoSEQ multiplex PCR, lists solely in-frame clones and lacks some. The sample holds some 150,000 clones, 48% seen once. Sequencing used Tregs from blood. These receptors were obtained from a man aged 18 to 29 in good health.

The gene calls are TRBV18 and TRBJ2-5; D ambiguous. The J call could be wrong; TRBJ2-7 is a better fit for the DNA end. Germline values: CDR1 KGHSH, CDR2 LQKENI. The CDR3 length is 13 residues. CDR3 nucleotide sequence: TGTGCCAGCTCCTCGAGCGTATCCTACGAGCAGTACTTC. Amino acid sequence: CASSSSVSYEQYF.

The CDR3: CASNEQGVMNTEAFF. CDR3 bases: TGTGCCAGCAACGAACAAGGGGTCATGAACACTGAAGCTTTCTTT. The chain couples TRBV28 to TRBJ1-1, with a tentative D call TRBD1 (5 bases). CDR1 and CDR2 from the germline V gene are MDHEN and SYDVKM. The CDR3 sequence is 15 residues long. Between the trimmed V and J ends, which lost 7 bases and 0 bases, there was a span of 15 bases.

This clone was observed a few times. J is TRBJ2-5 and V is TRBV4-3; TRBD2 might be the D (7 bases). The J call may not be correct, given that the DNA end is closer to TRBJ2-7. CDR1 LGHNA and CDR2 YSLEER come from the germline V gene. The CDR3 has 16 residues. CDR3 residues: CASSQGLSGGRYEQYF. In DNA, the CDR3 is TGCGCCAGCAGCCAAGGTCTATCGGGGGGCCGATACGAGCAGTACTTC.